Shown below are 31 T cell receptor beta chains from a single sample sequenced in a study of T cell responses to AZD1222 COVID-19 vaccine. Profiled with immunoSEQ multiplex PCR; TCRdb holds only in-frame clones, not every one. In the table there are 85,000 to 110,000 clones, approximately 89% of which are singletons. The specimen comprised peripheral blood, sampled on day 0 of AZD1222 vaccination. Receptors originate from an adult in good health.

This chain connects TRBV28 to TRBJ1-2, with 8 bases matching TRBD1. CDR1 and CDR2 (germline): MDHEN, SYDVKM. The CDR3 extends over 13 amino acids. Trimming at V came to 7 bases and at J to 6 bases, leaving 7 bases not matched to a gene. The DNA for the CDR3 is TGTGCCAGCACGGGTCCGACAGGGGATGGCTACACCTTC. Its translation: CASTGPTGDGYTF.

The J gene is TRBJ2-7, the V gene TRBV4-3; D remains unclear. Trimming removed 0 bases at V and 6 bases at J, with 9 bases between. This CDR3 has 13 amino acids. Germline loops: CDR1 LGHNA, CDR2 YSLEER. The CDR3 sequence: CASSQDEGTEQYF. The DNA of the CDR3 is TGCGCCAGCAGCCAAGATGAAGGAACCGAGCAGTACTTC.

The table lists this clone with a count of one. The CDR3 DNA sequence: TGTGCCAGCTCACCTTTGGACAGGGGACTTACCTCTGGGGCCAACGTCCTGACTTTC. It is translated as CASSPLDRGLTSGANVLTF. The chain employs TRBV18 and TRBJ2-6, with 9 bases identical to TRBD1. The V gene's germline CDR1 is KGHSH and CDR2 LQKENI. The V segment lost 3 bases and the J segment 0 bases; nucleotides outside the gene matches: 9. CDR3 length equals 19 residues.

The rearrangement links TRBV11-2 to TRBJ1-2; 8 nucleotides line up with TRBD1. After removal of 5 bases from V and 7 bases from J, the junction contained 9 bases not matched to a gene. This CDR3 has 14 amino acids. Germline loops: CDR1 SGHAT, CDR2 FQNNGV. The CDR3 nucleotides read TGTGCCAGCAGCGTCCCAGGGGGCGCCTCTGGCTACACCTTC. Translation gives CASSVPGGASGYTF. The full variable domain, rest sourced from reference TRBV11-2 and TRBJ1-2, is EAGVAQSPRYKIIEKRQSVAFWCNPISGHATLYWYQQILGQGPKLLIQFQNNGVVDDSQLPKDRFSAERLKGVDSTLKIQPAKLEDSAVYLCASSVPGGASGYTFGSGTRLTVV.

The sample holds one count of this clone. The chain has TRBV28 and TRBJ1-5; 8 bases fit TRBD1. CDR1 and CDR2 (germline): MDHEN, SYDVKM. This CDR3 spans 18 amino acids. The V gene end was trimmed by 6 bases and the J gene end by 3 bases; junction bases not matched to a gene: 16. Here the CDR3 reads CASSLGAGGLYLNQPQHF. The CDR3 bases are TGTGCCAGCAGCCTCGGGGCAGGGGGCCTCTACCTCAATCAGCCCCAGCATTTT.

This rearrangement joins TRBV11-3 to TRBJ1-4; D not certain. The CDR3 runs 13 residues. V dropped 4 bases and J dropped 4 bases, with 7 bases sitting between them. Per the germline V gene, CDR1 is SGHNT and CDR2 is YENEEA. The CDR3 DNA follows: TGTGCCAGCAGCTCCGGGGTTAATGAAAAACTGTTTTTT. Its translation is CASSSGVNEKLFF.

The genes are TRBV7-8 and TRBJ1-1; 7 positions match TRBD1. CDR1 is SGHVS and CDR2 is FQNEAQ in the germline V gene. The CDR3 has 16 residues. Trimming at V came to 5 bases and at J to 0 bases, leaving 9 bases not matched to a gene. The CDR3 loop reads CASSVGSGTVNTEAFF. CDR3 coding DNA: TGTGCCAGCAGCGTAGGATCCGGGACAGTGAACACTGAAGCTTTCTTT. The full variable domain, its missing parts supplied by reference TRBV7-8 and TRBJ1-1, is GAGVSQSPRYKVAKRGQDVALRCDPISGHVSLFWYQQALGQGPEFLTYFQNEAQLDKSGLPSDRFFAERPEGSVSTLKIQRTQQEDSAVYLCASSVGSGTVNTEAFFGQGTRLTVV.

The chain employs TRBV29-1 and TRBJ2-5; D gene unclear. With 7 bases removed from V and 0 bases from J, the gap between germline ends came to 15 bases. CDR1 is SQVTM, CDR2 ANQGSEA, per germline. There are 14 residues in the CDR3. CDR3 nucleotides: TGCAGCGCCGGGTTGCTTTCGTACCAAGAGACCCAGTACTTC. It specifies CSAGLLSYQETQYF.

The genes are TRBV28 and TRBJ1-4; the D gene is possibly TRBD1 (6 bases). CDR1 and CDR2 (germline): MDHEN, SYDVKM. V was clipped by 6 bases and J by 3 bases, with 17 bases between them. This CDR3 spans 16 amino acids. The CDR3 loop is CASRDWGGTSNEKLFF. The CDR3 DNA follows: TGTGCCAGCAGGGACTGGGGGGGCACATCTAATGAAAAACTGTTTTTT.

This chain connects TRBV19 to TRBJ1-4; D perhaps matches TRBD1 (6 bases). Per germline, CDR1 LNHDA and CDR2 SQIVND (reference sequence). Trimming took off 9 bases at V and 4 bases at J, with 15 bases between the two ends. This CDR3 is 14 amino acids long. CDR3 region: CASKNHRDNEKLFF. CDR3 DNA sequence: TGTGCCAGCAAAAATCACAGGGATAATGAAAAACTGTTTTTT.

CDR3 nucleotide sequence: TGCGCCAGCAGCCAAGTACAGGGGGCACAAAACACTGAAGCTTTCTTT. Its translation is CASSQVQGAQNTEAFF. V and J are TRBV4-3 and TRBJ1-1; 9 positions agree with TRBD1. V shed 1 base, J shed 2 bases, and the junction held 5 bases outside the gene matches. There are 16 residues in the CDR3. CDR1 and CDR2 from the germline V gene are LGHNA and YSLEER.

The chain links TRBV27 to TRBJ2-7; D not certain. V dropped 3 bases and J dropped 4 bases, with 13 bases sitting between them. Germline CDR1 reads MNHEY; CDR2 reads SMNVEV (reference sequence). CDR3 length equals 14 residues. The CDR3 sequence is CASSFLRQEYEQYF. The CDR3 DNA reads as TGTGCCAGCAGTTTCCTTCGACAAGAGTACGAGCAGTACTTC.

The chain joins TRBV5-8 to TRBJ2-7, with D possibly being TRBD2 (5 bases). There are 15 residues in the CDR3. Deletions cut 4 bases from V and 2 bases from J, with 16 bases between. In germline, CDR1 is SGHTS, CDR2 YDEGEE. The CDR3 reads CASSDTGIITYEQYF. DNA for the CDR3: TGTGCCAGCAGCGATACCGGGATTATAACCTACGAGCAGTACTTC.

This clone appeared a single time. This chain connects TRBV4-1 to TRBJ2-2, with 9 bases aligning to TRBD2. V lost 4 bases to trimming and J lost 3 bases; unmatched junction nucleotides: 9. The germline CDR1 and CDR2 sequences are MGHRA and YSYEKL. CDR3 length: 17 residues. The CDR3: CASSRGGGRADTGELFF. CDR3 coding DNA: TGCGCCAGCAGCCGTGGGGGCGGGAGGGCCGACACCGGGGAGCTGTTTTTT.

Here the CDR3 reads CASSRDISGNTIYF. The CDR3 DNA follows: TGTGCCAGCAGCCGGGACATCTCTGGAAACACCATATATTTT. The chain links TRBV7-9 to TRBJ1-3; D perhaps matches TRBD1 (6 bases). The CDR3 has 14 amino acids. CDR1 is SEHNR and CDR2 is FQNEAQ in the germline V gene (reference sequence). Trimming removed 5 bases at V and 0 bases at J, with 8 bases between.

This chain links TRBV12-3 or TRBV12-4 with TRBJ1-3; D is unresolved. This CDR3 region has 13 residues. Trimming removed 1 base from V and 4 bases from J, with 5 bases in between. The CDR3, as DNA: TGTGCCAGCAGTTTAGTCGAGGGAAACACCATATATTTT. Translating gives CASSLVEGNTIYF.

The DNA of the CDR3 is TGTGCCAGTAGTATAGGACCTCCGAACACTGAAGCTTTCTTT. Protein product: CASSIGPPNTEAFF. The chain links TRBV19 to TRBJ1-1; D gene ambiguous. The germline V gene encodes CDR1 LNHDA and CDR2 SQIVND (reference sequence). The CDR3 has 14 amino acids. Trimming took off 1 base at V and 1 base at J, with 7 bases between the two ends.

The chain links TRBV15 to TRBJ2-7; D possibly corresponds to TRBD1 (7 bases). CDR3 length: 14 residues. Germline V gives CDR1 LNHNV, CDR2 YYDKDF (reference sequence). Trimming stripped 3 bases from V and 6 bases from J, with 15 bases between. The CDR3 protein is CATSSPQGGGEQYF. CDR3 coding DNA: TGTGCCACCAGCAGTCCCCAGGGGGGTGGCGAGCAGTACTTC.

The CDR3 DNA follows: TGCGCCAGCAGCCAAGATGTAGGGGCCTCTGGAAACACCATATATTTT. It specifies CASSQDVGASGNTIYF. The chain couples TRBV4-3 to TRBJ1-3; a possible D gene is TRBD1 (5 bases). V dropped 0 bases and J dropped 0 bases, with 9 bases sitting between them. The germline V gene has CDR1 LGHNA and CDR2 YSLEER. The CDR3 sequence is 16 residues long.

The chain recombines TRBV28 with TRBJ1-5; tentatively, D is TRBD1 (6 bases). CDR3 size: 14 residues. V was pared by 7 bases and J by 7 bases, with 17 bases between. Germline CDR1 and CDR2: MDHEN and SYDVKM. For the CDR3, the DNA is TGTGCCAGCACCAAAGGGGGGGATGGGCAGCCCCAGCATTTT. Protein product: CASTKGGDGQPQHF.

This clone was recorded once. J is TRBJ1-1 and V is TRBV7-9; 7 nucleotides agree with TRBD1. CDR1 and CDR2 (germline): SEHNR, FQNEAQ (reference sequence). This CDR3 has 15 amino acids. The junction had 7 bases not matched to a gene; V was cut back by 4 bases and J by 2 bases. The CDR3: CASSSRQGPNTEAFF. The CDR3 DNA is TGTGCCAGCAGCTCAAGACAGGGACCCAACACTGAAGCTTTCTTT.

CDR3 DNA sequence: TGTGCCAGCAGTCCCCCGGGGGAGGGGATAGGGACTGAAGCTTTCTTT. Amino acids: CASSPPGEGIGTEAFF. The V and J genes are TRBV28 and TRBJ1-1; a weak D match, TRBD1 (5 bases). V was pared by 5 bases and J by 5 bases, with 21 bases between. The CDR3 loop spans 16 amino acids. Germline values: CDR1 MDHEN, CDR2 SYDVKM.

This clone has a handful of counts. The chain has TRBV6-2 or TRBV6-3 and TRBJ2-1, with 8 bases identical to TRBD2. The V gene end was trimmed by 4 bases and the J gene end by 9 bases; junction bases not matched to a gene: 11. CDR1 and CDR2 from the germline V gene are MNHEY and SVGEGT. The CDR3 runs 15 residues. CDR3 DNA sequence: TGTGCCAGCAGTTCGGCGGGAGGTAACCCCAGTGAGCAGTTCTTC. Protein product: CASSSAGGNPSEQFF.

The rearrangement joins TRBV16 to TRBJ1-2; possibly TRBD1 for D (6 bases). The CDR3 consists of 13 residues. Germline V gene lookup returns CDR1 KGHSY and CDR2 FQNENV. V lost 3 bases, J lost 2 bases, and 7 bases lay in between. The CDR3 region is CASSHQGNYGYTF. CDR3 DNA: TGTGCCAGCAGCCACCAGGGGAACTATGGCTACACCTTC. Variable domain in full (rest from reference TRBV16 and TRBJ1-2): GEEVAQTPKHLVRGEGQKAKLYCAPIKGHSYVFWYQQVLKNEFKFLISFQNENVFDETGMPKERFSAKCLPNSPCSLEIQATKLEDSAVYFCASSHQGNYGYTFGSGTRLTVV.

Concerning this clone itself: Other DNA sequences in this sample translate to the same CDR3. The chain carries TRBV7-2 and TRBJ2-7; no firm D call. The CDR3 is made up of 11 amino acids. Germline values: CDR1 SGHTA, CDR2 FQGNSA. V gave up 5 bases and J gave up 2 bases, with 4 bases separating them. This CDR3 is CASSPAYEQYF. The CDR3 nucleotides read TGTGCCAGCAGCCCCGCCTACGAGCAGTACTTC.

The J gene is TRBJ1-2, the V gene TRBV14; 8 bases map to TRBD1. The CDR3 totals 16 residues. CDR1 and CDR2 from the germline V gene are SGHDN and FVKESK. The V segment lost 3 bases and the J segment 2 bases; nucleotides outside the gene matches: 8. CDR3 nucleotide sequence: TGTGCCAGCAGCCACCTAGCCCGGGACAGGAACTATGGCTACACCTTC. Protein sequence: CASSHLARDRNYGYTF.

The chain joins TRBV30 to TRBJ1-2; D is unclear. V lost 0 bases, J lost 7 bases, and 12 bases lay in between. The CDR3 sequence is 13 residues long. The germline gives CDR1 GTSNPN, CDR2 SVGIG (reference sequence). CDR3 sequence: CAWSVSRDIGYTF. The DNA for the CDR3 is TGTGCCTGGAGTGTCAGCAGAGACATTGGCTACACCTTC.

The chain employs TRBV27 and TRBJ2-6, with no clear D. The CDR3 has 15 residues. Germline V lookup: CDR1 MNHEY, CDR2 SMNVEV (reference sequence). V lost 7 bases to trimming and J lost 4 bases, with 14 bases between them. Here the CDR3 DNA reads TGTGCCAGCACCCGGGCCCAGACCGGGGCCAACGTCCTGACTTTC. The encoded protein is CASTRAQTGANVLTF.

The rearrangement joins TRBV6-5 to TRBJ2-7; 8 positions match TRBD1. Trimming removed 6 bases from V and 6 bases from J; junction bases left unmatched: 7. In germline, CDR1 is MNHEY, CDR2 SVGAGI. The CDR3 totals 13 residues. The CDR3 bases are TGTGCCAGCAGAAAGACAGGGGTGTCCGAGCAGTACTTC. It encodes CASRKTGVSEQYF.

The chain joins TRBV6-5 to TRBJ1-1; D remains unclear. The germline gives CDR1 MNHEY, CDR2 SVGAGI. The CDR3 is 14 residues long. Trimming removed 0 bases at V and 5 bases at J, with 10 bases between. The CDR3 region is CASSYSPGETEAFF. The CDR3 DNA sequence: TGTGCCAGCAGTTACTCACCTGGGGAGACTGAAGCTTTCTTT.

The chain uses TRBV12-3 or TRBV12-4 and TRBJ2-1, with D possibly being TRBD1 (6 bases). The CDR3 is made up of 12 amino acids. Trimming took off 5 bases at V and 7 bases at J, with 9 bases between the two ends. CDR3 coding DNA: TGTGCCAGCAGTCGACAGGCGAATGAGCAGTTCTTC. Translating it yields CASSRQANEQFF.